This T cell receptor beta chain is from a study of regulatory T cells in long-lasting Graves disease. General study points: Newly diagnosed disease favored TRBV20-1 and TRBJ2-1 over persistent disease.

Time point here: newly diagnosed GD, antithyroid drugs for less than 3 months. The TCR library was made from RNA extracted from PBMCs. This clonotype was counted many times. The target antigen is unknown. For TCR beta, libraries came from iRepertoire HTBI primers and Arm-PCR of CDR3 regions. Via MiXCR, TCRdb re-called the multiplex PCR reads, giving one row per CDR3 protein. The data hold 320,000 or so distinct CDR3 sequences, with roughly 18% observed a single time. V lost 6 bases and J 5 bases, leaving 18 bases between the germline ends. CDR3 length equals 15 residues. The TCR sequence derives from a female donor with Graves disease. The sequencing here drew on peripheral blood mononuclear cells (PBMCs), taken at new diagnosis, from a patient treated with antithyroid drugs. This sequence joins TRBV12-3 or TRBV12-4 and TRBJ2-3; D may be TRBD2 (6 bases). The CDR3 bases are TGTGCCAGCAGCGACCTCTCGGGAGAAATAGATACGCAGTATTTT. Residues: CASSDLSGEIDTQYF.